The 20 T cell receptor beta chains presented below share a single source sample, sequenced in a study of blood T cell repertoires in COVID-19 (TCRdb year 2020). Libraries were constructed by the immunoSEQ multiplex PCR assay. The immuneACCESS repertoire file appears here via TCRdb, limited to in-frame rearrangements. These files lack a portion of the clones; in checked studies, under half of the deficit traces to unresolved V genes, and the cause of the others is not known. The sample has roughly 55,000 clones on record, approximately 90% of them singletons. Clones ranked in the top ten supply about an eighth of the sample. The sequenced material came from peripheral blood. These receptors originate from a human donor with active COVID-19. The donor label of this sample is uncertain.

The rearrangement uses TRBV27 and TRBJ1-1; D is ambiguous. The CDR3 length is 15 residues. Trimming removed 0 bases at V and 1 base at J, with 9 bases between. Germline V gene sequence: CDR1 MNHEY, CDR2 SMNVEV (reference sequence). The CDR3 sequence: CASSLSGRGNTEAFF. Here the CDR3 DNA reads TGTGCCAGCAGTTTATCCGGACGGGGGAACACTGAAGCTTTCTTT.

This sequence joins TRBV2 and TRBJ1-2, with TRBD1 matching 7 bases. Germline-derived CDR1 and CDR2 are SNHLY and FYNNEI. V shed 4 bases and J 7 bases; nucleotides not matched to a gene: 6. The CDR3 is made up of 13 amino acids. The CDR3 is CASSAVTGTGYTF. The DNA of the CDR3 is TGTGCCAGCAGTGCGGTGACAGGGACTGGCTACACCTTC.

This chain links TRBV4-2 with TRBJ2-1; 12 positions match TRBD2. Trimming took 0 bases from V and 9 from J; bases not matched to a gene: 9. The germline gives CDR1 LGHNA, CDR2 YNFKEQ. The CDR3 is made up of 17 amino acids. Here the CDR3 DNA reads TGTGCCAGCAGCCAAGATCGGTCTAGCGGGAGGGCCGGTGAGCAGTTCTTC. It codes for CASSQDRSSGRAGEQFF.

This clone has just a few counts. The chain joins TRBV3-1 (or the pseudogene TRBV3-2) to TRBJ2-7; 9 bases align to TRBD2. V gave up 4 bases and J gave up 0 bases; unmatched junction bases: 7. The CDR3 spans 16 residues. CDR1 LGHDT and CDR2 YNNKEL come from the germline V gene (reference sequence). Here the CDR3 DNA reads TGTGCCAGCAGCCCTTGGACTAGCGCTAGCTCCTACGAGCAGTACGTC. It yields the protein CASSPWTSASSYEQYV.

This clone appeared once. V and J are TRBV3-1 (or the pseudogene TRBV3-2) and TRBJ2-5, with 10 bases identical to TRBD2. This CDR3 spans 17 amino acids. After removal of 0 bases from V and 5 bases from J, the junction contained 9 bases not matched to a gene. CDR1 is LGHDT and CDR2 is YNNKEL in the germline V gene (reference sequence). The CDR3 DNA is TGTGCCAGCAGCCAAGAGGGAGAGCGGGGGGGCAGGGAGACCCAGTACTTC. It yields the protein CASSQEGERGGRETQYF.

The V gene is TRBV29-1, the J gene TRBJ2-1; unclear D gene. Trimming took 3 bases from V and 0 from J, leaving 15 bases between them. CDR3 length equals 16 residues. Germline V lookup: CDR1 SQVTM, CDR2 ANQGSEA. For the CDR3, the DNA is TGCAGCGTTGATGGGCTCGGAAAAAGCTCCTACAATGAGCAGTTCTTC. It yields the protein CSVDGLGKSSYNEQFF.

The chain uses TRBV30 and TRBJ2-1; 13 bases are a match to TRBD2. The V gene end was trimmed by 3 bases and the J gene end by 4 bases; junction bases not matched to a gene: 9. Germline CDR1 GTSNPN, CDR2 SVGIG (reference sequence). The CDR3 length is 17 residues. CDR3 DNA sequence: TGTGCCTGGAGCGTATTGGGGGGACTAGCGGGATACAATGAGCAGTTCTTC. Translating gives CAWSVLGGLAGYNEQFF.

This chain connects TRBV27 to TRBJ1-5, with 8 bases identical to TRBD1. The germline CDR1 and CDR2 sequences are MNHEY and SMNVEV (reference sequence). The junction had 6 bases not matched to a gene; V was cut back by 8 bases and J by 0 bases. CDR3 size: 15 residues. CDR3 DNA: TGTGCCAGCTGGAGGACAGGGTATAGCAATCAGCCCCAGCATTTT. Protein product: CASWRTGYSNQPQHF.

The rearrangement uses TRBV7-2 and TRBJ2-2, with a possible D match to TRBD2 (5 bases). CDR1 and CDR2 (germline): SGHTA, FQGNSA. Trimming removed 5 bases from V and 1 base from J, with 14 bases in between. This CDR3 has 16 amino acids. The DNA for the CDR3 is TGTGCCAGCAGCCCTGGGAGTCGGGGGAACACCGGGGAGCTGTTTTTT. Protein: CASSPGSRGNTGELFF.

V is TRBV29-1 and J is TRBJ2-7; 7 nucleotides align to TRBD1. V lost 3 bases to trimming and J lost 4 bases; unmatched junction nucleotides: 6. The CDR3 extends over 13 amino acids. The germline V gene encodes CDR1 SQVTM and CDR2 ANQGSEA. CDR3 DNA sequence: TGCAGCGTTGACGGACAGGATGGGTACGAGCAGTACTTC. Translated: CSVDGQDGYEQYF.

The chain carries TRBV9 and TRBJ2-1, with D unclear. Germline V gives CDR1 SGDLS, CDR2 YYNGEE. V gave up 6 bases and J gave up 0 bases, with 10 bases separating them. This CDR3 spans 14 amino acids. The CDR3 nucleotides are TGTGCCAGCACCGATGGCGGCTCCTACAATGAGCAGTTCTTC. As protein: CASTDGGSYNEQFF.

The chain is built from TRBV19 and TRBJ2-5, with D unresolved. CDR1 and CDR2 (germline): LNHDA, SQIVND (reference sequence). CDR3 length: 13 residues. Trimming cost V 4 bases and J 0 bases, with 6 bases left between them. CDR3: CASSTPYQETQYF. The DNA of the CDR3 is TGTGCCAGTAGTACCCCGTACCAAGAGACCCAGTACTTC.

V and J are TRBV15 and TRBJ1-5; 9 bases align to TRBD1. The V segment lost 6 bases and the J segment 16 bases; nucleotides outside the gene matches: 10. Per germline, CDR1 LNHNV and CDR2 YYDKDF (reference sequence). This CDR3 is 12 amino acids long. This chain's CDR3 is CATSTGTGQSHF. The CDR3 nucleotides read TGTGCCACCAGTACCGGGACAGGGCAGTCCCATTTT. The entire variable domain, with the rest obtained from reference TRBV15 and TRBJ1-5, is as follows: DAMVIQNPRYQVTQFGKPVTLSCSQTLNHNVMYWYQQKSSQAPKLLFHYYDKDFNNEADTPDNFQSRRPNTSFCFLDIRSPGLGDTAMYLCATSTGTGQSHFGDGTRLSIL.

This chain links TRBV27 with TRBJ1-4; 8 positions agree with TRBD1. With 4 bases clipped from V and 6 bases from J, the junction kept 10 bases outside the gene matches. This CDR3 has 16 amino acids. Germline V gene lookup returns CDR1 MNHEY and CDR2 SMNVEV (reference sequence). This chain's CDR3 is CASSSRDRGGYEKLFF. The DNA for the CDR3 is TGTGCCAGCAGTTCCCGTGACAGGGGAGGTTATGAAAAACTGTTTTTT.

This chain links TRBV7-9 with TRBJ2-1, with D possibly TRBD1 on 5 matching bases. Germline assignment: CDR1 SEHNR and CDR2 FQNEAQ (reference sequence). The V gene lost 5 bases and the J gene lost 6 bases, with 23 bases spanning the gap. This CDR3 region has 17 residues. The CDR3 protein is CASSDISYRYRANEQFF. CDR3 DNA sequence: TGTGCCAGCAGCGACATATCCTACAGGTATCGGGCCAATGAGCAGTTCTTC.

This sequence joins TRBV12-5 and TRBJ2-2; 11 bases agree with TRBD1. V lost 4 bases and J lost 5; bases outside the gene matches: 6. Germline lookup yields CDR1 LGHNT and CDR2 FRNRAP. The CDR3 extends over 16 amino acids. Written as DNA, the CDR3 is TGTGCTAGTGGTTCCCCGGACAGGGGGCGGACCGGGGAGCTGTTTTTT. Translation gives CASGSPDRGRTGELFF.

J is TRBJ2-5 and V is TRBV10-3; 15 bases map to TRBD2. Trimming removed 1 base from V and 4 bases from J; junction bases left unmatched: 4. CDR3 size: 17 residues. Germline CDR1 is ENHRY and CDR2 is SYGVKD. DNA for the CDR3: TGTGCCATCAGTGAGTGGACTAGCGGGAGGGCCCCAGAGACCCAGTACTTC. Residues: CAISEWTSGRAPETQYF.

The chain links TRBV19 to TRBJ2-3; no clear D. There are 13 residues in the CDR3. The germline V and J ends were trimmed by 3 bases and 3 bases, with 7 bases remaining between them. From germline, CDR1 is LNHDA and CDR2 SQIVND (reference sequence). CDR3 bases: TGTGCCAGTAGTATTGATAGAACAGATACGCAGTATTTT. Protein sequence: CASSIDRTDTQYF. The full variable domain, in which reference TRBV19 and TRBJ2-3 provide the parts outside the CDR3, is DGGITQSPKYLFRKEGQNVTLSCEQNLNHDAMYWYRQDPGQGLRLIYYSQIVNDFQKGDIAEGYSVSREKKESFPLTVTSAQKNPTAFYLCASSIDRTDTQYFGPGTRLTVL.

For the CDR3, the DNA is TGTGCCAGTAGCCCCGGGACAGGGGGCTACGAGCAGTACGTC. Translating it yields CASSPGTGGYEQYV. The rearrangement joins TRBV19 to TRBJ2-7; 11 bases map to TRBD1. CDR1 LNHDA and CDR2 SQIVND come from the germline V gene (reference sequence). This CDR3 contains 14 residues. V lost 6 bases and J lost 3; bases outside the gene matches: 4.

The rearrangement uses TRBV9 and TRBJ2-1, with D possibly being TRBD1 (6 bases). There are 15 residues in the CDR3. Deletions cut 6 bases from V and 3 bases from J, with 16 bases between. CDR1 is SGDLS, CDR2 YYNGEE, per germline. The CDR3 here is CASTLGAGVYNEQFF. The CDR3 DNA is TGTGCCAGCACCTTGGGGGCAGGGGTCTACAATGAGCAGTTCTTC.